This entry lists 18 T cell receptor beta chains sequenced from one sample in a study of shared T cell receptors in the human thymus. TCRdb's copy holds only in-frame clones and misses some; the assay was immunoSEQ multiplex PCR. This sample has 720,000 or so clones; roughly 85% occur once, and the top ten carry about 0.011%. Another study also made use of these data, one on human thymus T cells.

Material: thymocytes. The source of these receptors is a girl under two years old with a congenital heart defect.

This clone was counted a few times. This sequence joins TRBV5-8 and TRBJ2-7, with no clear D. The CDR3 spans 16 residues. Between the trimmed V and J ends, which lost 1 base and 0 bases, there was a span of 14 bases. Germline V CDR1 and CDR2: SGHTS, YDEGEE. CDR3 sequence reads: CASSLIGYGSSYEQYF. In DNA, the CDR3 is TGTGCCAGCAGCTTGATCGGGTATGGTAGCTCCTACGAGCAGTACTTC. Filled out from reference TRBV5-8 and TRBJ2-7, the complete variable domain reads EAGVTQSPTHLIKTRGQQATLRCSPISGHTSVYWYQQALGLGLQFLLWYDEGEERNRGNFPPRFSGRQFPNYSSELNVNALELEDSALYLCASSLIGYGSSYEQYFGPGTRLTVT.

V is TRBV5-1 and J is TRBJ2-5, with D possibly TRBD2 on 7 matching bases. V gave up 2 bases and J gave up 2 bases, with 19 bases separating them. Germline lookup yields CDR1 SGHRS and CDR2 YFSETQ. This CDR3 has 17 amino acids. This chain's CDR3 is CASSLEGGVCTQETQYF. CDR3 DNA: TGCGCCAGCAGCTTAGAGGGGGGGGTATGCACTCAAGAGACCCAGTACTTC.

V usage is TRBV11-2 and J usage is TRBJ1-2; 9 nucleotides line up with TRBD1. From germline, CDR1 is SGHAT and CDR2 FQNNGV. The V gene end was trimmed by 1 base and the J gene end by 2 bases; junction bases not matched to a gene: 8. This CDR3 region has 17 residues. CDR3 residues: CASSLVGDRAFNYGYTF. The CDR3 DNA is TGTGCCAGCAGCTTAGTAGGGGACAGGGCATTCAACTATGGCTACACCTTC.

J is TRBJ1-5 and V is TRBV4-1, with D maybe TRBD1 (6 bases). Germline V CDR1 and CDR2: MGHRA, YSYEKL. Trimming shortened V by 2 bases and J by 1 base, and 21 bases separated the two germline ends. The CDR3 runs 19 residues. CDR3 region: CASSQHFSRGDDSNQPQHF. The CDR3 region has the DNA TGCGCCAGCAGCCAACACTTTTCCAGGGGCGACGACAGCAATCAGCCCCAGCATTTT.

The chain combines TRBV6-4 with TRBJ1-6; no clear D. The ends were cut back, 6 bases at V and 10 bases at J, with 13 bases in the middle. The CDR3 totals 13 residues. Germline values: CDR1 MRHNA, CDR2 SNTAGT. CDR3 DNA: TGTGCCAGCAGCACTTCAGTGGGCTCACCCCTCCACTTT. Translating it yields CASSTSVGSPLHF.

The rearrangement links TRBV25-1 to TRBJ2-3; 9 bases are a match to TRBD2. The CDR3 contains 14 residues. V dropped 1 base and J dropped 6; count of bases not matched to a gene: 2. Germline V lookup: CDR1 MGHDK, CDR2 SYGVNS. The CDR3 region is CASSEFGLADTQYF. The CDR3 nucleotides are TGTGCCAGCAGTGAATTTGGACTAGCGGATACGCAGTATTTT.

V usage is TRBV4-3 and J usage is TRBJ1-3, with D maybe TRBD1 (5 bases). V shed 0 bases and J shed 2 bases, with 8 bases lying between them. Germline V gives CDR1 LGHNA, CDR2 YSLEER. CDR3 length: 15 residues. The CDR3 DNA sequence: TGCGCCAGCAGCCAAGACGGGGGAACTGGAAACACCATATATTTT. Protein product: CASSQDGGTGNTIYF.

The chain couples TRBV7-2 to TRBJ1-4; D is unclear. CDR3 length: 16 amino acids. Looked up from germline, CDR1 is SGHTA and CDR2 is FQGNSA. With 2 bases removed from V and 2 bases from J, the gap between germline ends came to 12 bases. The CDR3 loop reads CASSLSPLTTNEKLFF. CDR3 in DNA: TGTGCCAGCAGCTTAAGTCCACTAACTACTAATGAAAAACTGTTTTTT.

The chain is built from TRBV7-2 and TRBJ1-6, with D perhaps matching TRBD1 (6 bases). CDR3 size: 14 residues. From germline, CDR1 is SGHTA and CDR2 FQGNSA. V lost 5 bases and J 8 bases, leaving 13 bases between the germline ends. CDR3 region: CASSQYQGYSPLHF. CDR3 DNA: TGTGCCAGCAGCCAGTACCAGGGGTATTCACCCCTCCACTTT.

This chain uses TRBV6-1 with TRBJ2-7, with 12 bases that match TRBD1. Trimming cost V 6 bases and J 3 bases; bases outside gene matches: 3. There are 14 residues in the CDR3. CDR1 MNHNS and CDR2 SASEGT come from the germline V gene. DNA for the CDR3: TGTGCCAGCAGGGGACAGGGGGCGAGCTACGAGCAGTACTTC. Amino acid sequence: CASRGQGASYEQYF.

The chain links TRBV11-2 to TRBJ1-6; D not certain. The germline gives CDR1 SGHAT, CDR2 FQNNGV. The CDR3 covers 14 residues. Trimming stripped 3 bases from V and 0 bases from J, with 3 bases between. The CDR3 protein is CASSFGSYNSPLHF. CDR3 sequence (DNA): TGTGCCAGCAGCTTCGGCTCCTATAATTCACCCCTCCACTTT.

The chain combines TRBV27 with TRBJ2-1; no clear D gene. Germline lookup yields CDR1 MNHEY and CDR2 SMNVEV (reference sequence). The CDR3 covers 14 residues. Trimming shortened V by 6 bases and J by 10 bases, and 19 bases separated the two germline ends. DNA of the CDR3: TGTGCCAGCAGCTCCCCGGCTGGAGATCGAGAGCAGTTCTTC. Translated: CASSSPAGDREQFF.

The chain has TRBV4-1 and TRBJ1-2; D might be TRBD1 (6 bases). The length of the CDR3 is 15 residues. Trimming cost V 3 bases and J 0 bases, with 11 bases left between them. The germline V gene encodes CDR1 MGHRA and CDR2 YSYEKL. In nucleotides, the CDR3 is TGCGCCAGCAGCCACACGGACAGAGCTAACTATGGCTACACCTTC. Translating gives CASSHTDRANYGYTF.

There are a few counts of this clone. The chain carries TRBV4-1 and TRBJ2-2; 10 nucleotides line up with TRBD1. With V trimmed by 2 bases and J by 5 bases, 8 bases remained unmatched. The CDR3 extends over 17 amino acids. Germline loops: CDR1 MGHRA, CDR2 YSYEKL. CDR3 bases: TGCGCCAGCAGCCAAATTGGGACAGGGGTCGATACCGGGGAGCTGTTTTTT. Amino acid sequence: CASSQIGTGVDTGELFF.

The CDR3 here is CASSLTVTSGGAGETQYF. CDR3 bases: TGTGCCAGCAGTTTGACCGTAACTAGCGGGGGGGCAGGGGAGACCCAGTACTTC. This chain joins TRBV27 and TRBJ2-5, with 13 bases that match TRBD2. The CDR3 has 18 amino acids. With 3 bases clipped from V and 5 bases from J, the junction kept 12 bases outside the gene matches. Germline CDR1 MNHEY, CDR2 SMNVEV (reference sequence).

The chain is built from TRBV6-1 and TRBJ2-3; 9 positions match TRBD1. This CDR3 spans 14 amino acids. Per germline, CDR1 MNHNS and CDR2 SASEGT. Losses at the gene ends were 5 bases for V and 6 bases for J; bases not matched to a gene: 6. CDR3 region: CASSRDRANDTQYF. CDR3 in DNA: TGTGCCAGCAGTCGGGACAGGGCCAACGATACGCAGTATTTT.

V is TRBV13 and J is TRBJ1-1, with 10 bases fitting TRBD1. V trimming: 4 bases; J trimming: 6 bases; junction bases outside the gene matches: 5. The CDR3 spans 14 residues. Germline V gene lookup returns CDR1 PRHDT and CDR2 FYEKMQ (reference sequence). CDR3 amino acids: CASSCVDRGPEAFF. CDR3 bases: TGTGCCAGCAGCTGCGTTGACAGGGGGCCTGAAGCTTTCTTT.

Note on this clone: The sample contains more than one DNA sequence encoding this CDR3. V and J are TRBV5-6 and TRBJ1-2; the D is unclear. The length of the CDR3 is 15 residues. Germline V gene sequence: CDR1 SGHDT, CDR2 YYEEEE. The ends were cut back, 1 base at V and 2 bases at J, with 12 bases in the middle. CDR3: CASSLRFRGNYGYTF. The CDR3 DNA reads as TGTGCCAGCAGCTTGCGGTTCCGGGGAAACTATGGCTACACCTTC.